These T cell receptor beta chains were read from a single sample in a study of Ad26.COV2.S vaccination and SARS-CoV-2 variants. Measured with immunoSEQ multiplex PCR; TCRdb has only the in-frame clones, and not every one. The data hold 300,000 to 350,000 clones, with roughly 90% observed a single time. The source was peripheral blood, collected in a trial of Ad26.COV2.S vaccine versus placebo. The receptor set was obtained from a person aged 18-65 years who received the Ad26.COV2.S COVID-19 vaccine or a placebo. CDR3s include the opening cysteine and the closing phenylalanine or tryptophan. The order of the fields is J gene, V gene, D gene, clone size, CDR3 DNA, CDR3 protein. D genes are given only for firm matches. Only part of the rows carry a size: once, few, many, or a class if the clone is expanded.

TRBJ2-3 | TRBV28 | NA | NA | TGTGCCAGCAGTGGGCCTTTTACCCCTTCCTACACAGATACGCAGTATTTT | CASSGPFTPSYTDTQYF
TRBJ1-2 | TRBV19 | NA | NA | TGTGCCAGTAGTATAGCTACCGGGGCTTCTGTCTTCGGCTACACCTTC | CASSIATGASVFGYTF
TRBJ2-1 | TRBV5-5 | TRBD2 | NA | TGTGCCAGCAGCTTGTATGAGACTAGCGAGCCGGGCTCCTACAATGAGCAGTTCTTC | CASSLYETSEPGSYNEQFF
TRBJ2-1 | TRBV7-3 | NA | NA | TGTGCCAGCAGCTTGGGCAATGAGCAGTTCTTC | CASSLGNEQFF
TRBJ1-1 | TRBV18 | NA | once | TGTGCCAGCTCACCAATCGGCGATCTGAACACTGAAGCTTTCTTT | CASSPIGDLNTEAFF
TRBJ1-2 | TRBV5-4 | NA | NA | TGTGCCAGCAGCTCCGGGGGAGAATATGGCTACACCTTC | CASSSGGEYGYTF
TRBJ1-6 | TRBV7-2 | NA | NA | TGTGCCAGCAGCTTACAGGGAAATAATTCACCCCTCCACTTT | CASSLQGNNSPLHF
TRBJ2-2 | TRBV6-5 | NA | once | TGTGCCAGCAGTATTACGACAGGGAACACCGGGGAGCTGTTTTTT | CASSITTGNTGELFF
TRBJ1-2 | TRBV18 | NA | NA | TGTGCCAGCTCGACGACTGACCTGGACGCCTATGGCTACACCTTC | CASSTTDLDAYGYTF
TRBJ1-1 | TRBV6-5 | TRBD1 | once | TGTGCCAGCCGGGACAGACAGAGCACTGAAGCTTTCTTT | CASRDRQSTEAFF
TRBJ2-7 | TRBV6-6 | TRBD2 | NA | TGTGCCACCCAGACTAGCGCCTACGAGCAGTACTTC | CATQTSAYEQYF
TRBJ2-1 | TRBV6-2/TRBV6-3 | TRBD2 | NA | TGTGCCAGCAGTTCCCTTGGTACTTCTAGCGGGATGATTTACAATGAGCAGTTCTTC | CASSSLGTSSGMIYNEQFF
TRBJ2-6 | TRBV4-3 | NA | NA | TGCGCCAGCAGCCAAAACCCCTTGGGGGCCGGGGCCAACGTCCTGACTTTC | CASSQNPLGAGANVLTF
TRBJ2-1 | TRBV6-2/TRBV6-3 | TRBD2 | NA | TGTGCCAGCAGCCCGACTAGCGGGAGGAACAATGAGCAGTTCTTC | CASSPTSGRNNEQFF
TRBJ1-5 | TRBV6-6 | NA | NA | TGTGCCAGCAGTCGCCTTAACCAAAACAGGGAACCATTTACCTATAGCAATCAGCCCCAGCATTTT | CASSRLNQNREPFTYSNQPQHF
TRBJ2-6 | TRBV7-2 | NA | NA | TGTGCCAGCAGCTTAAATTCCGGGGCCAACGTCCTGACTTTC | CASSLNSGANVLTF
TRBJ2-1 | TRBV25-1 | NA | NA | TGTGCCAGCAGTCAGAGTGTAGGGCAGTTCTTC | CASSQSVGQFF
TRBJ2-1 | TRBV9 | TRBD2 | NA | TGTGCCAGCAGCTCCCGGGGGGGCGGGATGCTGCAGTTCTTC | CASSSRGGGMLQFF
TRBJ2-1 | TRBV24-1 | TRBD2 | NA | TGTGCCACCAGTGATGCCAATAAGCGGGGGGCTCTTAACAATGAGCAGTTCTTC | CATSDANKRGALNNEQFF
TRBJ2-2 | TRBV4-3 | NA | NA | TGCGCCAGCAGCCAAGATAGTCCGAACACCGGGGAGCTGTTTTTT | CASSQDSPNTGELFF
TRBJ2-6 | TRBV11-3 | TRBD1 | NA | TGTGCCAGTAGGGGGCATGGCTCTGGGGCCAACGTCCTGACTTTC | CASRGHGSGANVLTF
TRBJ1-1 | TRBV2 | NA | NA | TGTGCCAGCGGGCGAAGGGTTACGAACACTGAAGCTTTCTTT | CASGRRVTNTEAFF
TRBJ1-1 | TRBV7-8 | NA | NA | TGTGCCAGCAGCTTATCGGGGCTCATGAACACTGAAGCTTTCTTT | CASSLSGLMNTEAFF
TRBJ2-2 | TRBV12-3/TRBV12-4 | NA | NA | TGTGCCATCGAGACAGACCACACCGGGGAGCTGTTTTTT | CAIETDHTGELFF
TRBJ1-1 | TRBV12-3/TRBV12-4 | NA | NA | TGTGCCAGCGGGCGTGAAGCTTTCTTT | CASGREAFF
TRBJ1-1 | TRBV5-1 | NA | NA | TGCGCCAGCAGCTTGACAGTGAACACTGAAGCTTTCTTT | CASSLTVNTEAFF
TRBJ2-1 | TRBV5-1 | TRBD1 | NA | TGCGCCAGCAGCTTGGTTCTAGGGACAGTCTCCTACAATGAGCAGTTCTTC | CASSLVLGTVSYNEQFF
TRBJ2-1 | TRBV19 | TRBD2 | NA | TGTGCCAGTAGTATAGCGGCTAGCGGGGGGGCCGGTGAGCAGTTCTTC | CASSIAASGGAGEQFF
TRBJ1-6 | TRBV6-1 | NA | NA | TGTGCCAGCAGTGAAGCGGGGACCTCCTATAATTCACCCCTCCACTTT | CASSEAGTSYNSPLHF
TRBJ2-2 | TRBV7-8 | NA | NA | TGTGCCAGCAGCTTTCAGGGGCCCTCCGGGGAGCTGTTTTTT | CASSFQGPSGELFF
TRBJ1-1 | TRBV5-5 | NA | NA | TGTGCCAGCAGCCCCCAAGCCGTAGTGAACACTGAAGCTTTCTTT | CASSPQAVVNTEAFF
TRBJ2-1 | TRBV27 | NA | NA | TGTGCCAGCAGTTTTTTAGAGGTGCTGAATGAGCAGTTCTTC | CASSFLEVLNEQFF
TRBJ2-3 | TRBV11-3 | TRBD1 | NA | TGTGCCAGCAGCCTAATCGGACAGGGCACAGATACGCAGTATTTT | CASSLIGQGTDTQYF
TRBJ2-3 | TRBV7-9 | NA | NA | TGTGCCAGCAGCTTTTGGGCTAGCACAGATACGCAGTATTTT | CASSFWASTDTQYF
TRBJ2-2 | TRBV12-3/TRBV12-4 | NA | NA | TGTGCCAGCCTGAACACCGGGGAGCTGTTTTTT | CASLNTGELFF
TRBJ2-2 | TRBV9 | NA | NA | TGTGCCAGCAGCTTCGGTGGTGCCGGGGAGCTGTTTTTT | CASSFGGAGELFF
TRBJ2-3 | TRBV3-1/TRBV3-2 | NA | NA | TGTGCCAGCAGCCCCTTGCGGGGTCTCCGGCATACGCAGTATTTT | CASSPLRGLRHTQYF
TRBJ2-3 | TRBV20-1 | NA | NA | TGCAGTGCTCCCCAGACAGATACGCAGTATTTT | CSAPQTDTQYF
TRBJ1-2 | TRBV28 | NA | NA | TGTGCCAGCAGGAAGGGGACCCTTAACTATGGCTACACCTTC | CASRKGTLNYGYTF
TRBJ2-3 | TRBV6-2/TRBV6-3 | NA | NA | TGTGCCAGCAGTTTTGGACAGTCTACCACAGATACGCAGTATTTT | CASSFGQSTTDTQYF
TRBJ1-2 | TRBV14 | NA | NA | TGTGCCAGCAGCCAAGATCTCACAGGGCTTAACTATGGCTACACCTTC | CASSQDLTGLNYGYTF
TRBJ2-2 | TRBV9 | TRBD1 | NA | TGTGCCAGCAGCGTACGGGACAGGGGGCGAATCGGGGAGCTGTTTTTT | CASSVRDRGRIGELFF
TRBJ1-1 | TRBV19 | NA | once | TGTGCCAGTAGTATGTCAGGGGACACTGAAGCTTTCTTT | CASSMSGDTEAFF
TRBJ1-2 | TRBV5-6 | NA | NA | TGTGCCAGCAGCTTGTTGTCTCCCGTCGGGGGCTACACCTTC | CASSLLSPVGGYTF
TRBJ1-3 | TRBV5-1 | NA | few | TGCGCCAGCAGCTTGGACAACTCTGGAAACACCATATATTTT | CASSLDNSGNTIYF
TRBJ2-7 | TRBV4-2 | NA | NA | TGTGCCAGCACCCCGGGCACAGCCTACCTTCCCTACGAGCAGTACTTC | CASTPGTAYLPYEQYF
TRBJ2-7 | TRBV4-3 | TRBD2 | NA | TGCGCCAGCAGCCAAGGGCTAGCGGGGGCTCTTGGGCAGTACTTC | CASSQGLAGALGQYF
TRBJ2-3 | TRBV13 | NA | once | TGTGCCAGCAGCCTCATCTCTCGAGGGGGGCTACAGGATACGCAGTATTTT | CASSLISRGGLQDTQYF
TRBJ1-3 | TRBV28 | NA | NA | TGTGCCAGCGGCCGCGCAGCGGGAGGGGACACCATATATTTT | CASGRAAGGDTIYF
TRBJ1-2 | TRBV11-2 | NA | NA | TGTGCCAGCAGCTTAGATGGGTTCACCACCGGAATACCCTATGGCTACACCTTC | CASSLDGFTTGIPYGYTF
TRBJ2-7 | TRBV6-6 | NA | NA | TGTGCCAGCAGGTTCAGGAAGAGCTCCTACGAGCAGTACTTC | CASRFRKSSYEQYF
TRBJ2-7 | TRBV6-5 | TRBD1 | NA | TGTGCCAGCAGGGGTCGGACAGGTGATTTCTACGAGCAGTACTTC | CASRGRTGDFYEQYF
TRBJ1-6 | TRBV18 | TRBD1 | NA | TGTGCCAGCTCACCCGGGGACAGGGTGACTTCACCCCTCCACTTT | CASSPGDRVTSPLHF
TRBJ2-7 | TRBV7-9 | NA | NA | TGTGCCAGCGTCCCCTCGGGGGGACAAAGCTCCTACGAGCAGTACTTC | CASVPSGGQSSYEQYF
TRBJ1-1 | TRBV15 | TRBD1 | once | TGTGCCACCAGCCCACGAGGGACAGGGAACACTGAAGCTTTCTTT | CATSPRGTGNTEAFF
TRBJ2-7 | TRBV6-5 | NA | NA | TGTGCCAGCAAGGCGATACAGGGGAGGTTTTACGAGCAGTACTTC | CASKAIQGRFYEQYF
TRBJ1-1 | TRBV6-1 | NA | NA | TGTGCCAGCAGTGATCAGGGGAGGTTTTCATGGAACACTGAAGCTTTCTTT | CASSDQGRFSWNTEAFF
TRBJ1-2 | TRBV7-2 | NA | once | TGTGCCAGCAGCACAGGGACCAACTATGGCTACACCTTC | CASSTGTNYGYTF
TRBJ1-2 | TRBV27 | NA | NA | TGTGCCAGCAGTTTATCGGGGGGCGGCTACACCTTC | CASSLSGGGYTF